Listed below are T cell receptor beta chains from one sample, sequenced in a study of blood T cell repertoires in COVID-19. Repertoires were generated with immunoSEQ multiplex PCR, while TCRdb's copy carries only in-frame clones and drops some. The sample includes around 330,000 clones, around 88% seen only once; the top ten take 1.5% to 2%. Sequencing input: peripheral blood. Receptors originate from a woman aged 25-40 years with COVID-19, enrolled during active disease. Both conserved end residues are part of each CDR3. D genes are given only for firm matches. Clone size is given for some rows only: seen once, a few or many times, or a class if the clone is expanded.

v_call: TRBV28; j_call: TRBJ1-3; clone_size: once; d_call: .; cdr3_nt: TGTGCCAGCAGCGGCGGCGGGACCCCGGGGGAAGGAAACACCATATATTTT; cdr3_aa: CASSGGGTPGEGNTIYF
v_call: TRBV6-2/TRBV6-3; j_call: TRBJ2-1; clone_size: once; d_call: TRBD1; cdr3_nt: TGTGCCAGCAGTTACTCGGCCCGGACAGGGGGCGGCTCCTACAATGAGCAGTTCTTC; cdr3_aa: CASSYSARTGGGSYNEQFF
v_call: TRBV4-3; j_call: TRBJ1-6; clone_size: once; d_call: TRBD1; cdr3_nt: TGCGCCAGCAGCCAAGAGAAGGGGGACAGGGGAAATTCACCCCTCCACTTT; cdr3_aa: CASSQEKGDRGNSPLHF
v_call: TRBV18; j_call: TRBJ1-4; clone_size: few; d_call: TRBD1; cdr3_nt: TGTGCCAGCTCACCACAGGCAGGGGGCCTTCACGAACTGTTTTTT; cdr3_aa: CASSPQAGGLHELFF
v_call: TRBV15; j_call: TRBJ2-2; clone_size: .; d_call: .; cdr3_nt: TGTGCCAGCAGACGAGGCAGGGAGGAGGCCGGGGAGCTGTTTTTT; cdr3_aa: CASRRGREEAGELFF
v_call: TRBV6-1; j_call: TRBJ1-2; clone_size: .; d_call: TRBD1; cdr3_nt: TGTGCCAGCAGTGAGGGGACAGCTACTAACTATGGCTACACCTTC; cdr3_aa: CASSEGTATNYGYTF
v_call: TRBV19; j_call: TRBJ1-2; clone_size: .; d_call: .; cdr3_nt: TGTGCCAGTAGTACATCGACTCTAGGCAGAGGTCACACCTTC; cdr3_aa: CASSTSTLGRGHTF
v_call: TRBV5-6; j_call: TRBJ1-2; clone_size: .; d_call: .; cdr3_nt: TGTGCCAGCAGCTTATCCGGGACAACCCGGCTCTGGGGCTACACCTTC; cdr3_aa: CASSLSGTTRLWGYTF
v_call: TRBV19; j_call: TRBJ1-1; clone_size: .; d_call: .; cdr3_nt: TGTGCCAGTAGTAATTCGCGGTATTCGAGGACTGAAGCTTTCTTT; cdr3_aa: CASSNSRYSRTEAFF
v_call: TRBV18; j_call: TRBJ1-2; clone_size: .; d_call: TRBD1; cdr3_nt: TGTGCCAGCTCACCAAGGACAGGGTCCGACTATGGCTACACCTTC; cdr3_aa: CASSPRTGSDYGYTF
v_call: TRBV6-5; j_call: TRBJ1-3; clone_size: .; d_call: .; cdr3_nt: TGTGCCAGCACCTCCCGGGAGGGGAGGGGAAACACCATATATTTT; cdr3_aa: CASTSREGRGNTIYF
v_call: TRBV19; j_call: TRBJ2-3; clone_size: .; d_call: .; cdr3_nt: TGTGCCAGTAGTATCTCAGATACGCAGTATTTT; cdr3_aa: CASSISDTQYF
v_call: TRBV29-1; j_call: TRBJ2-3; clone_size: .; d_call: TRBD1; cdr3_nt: TGCAGCGGCCGGGACAGTGATAGCACAGATACGCAGTATTTT; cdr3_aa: CSGRDSDSTDTQYF
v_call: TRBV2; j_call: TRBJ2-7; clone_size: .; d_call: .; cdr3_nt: TGTGCCAGCAGTGATCCGGTTTTTTACGAGCAGTACTTC; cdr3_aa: CASSDPVFYEQYF
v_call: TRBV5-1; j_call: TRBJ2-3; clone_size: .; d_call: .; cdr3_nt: TGCGCCAGCAGCTTGGATAGCCCCACAGATACGCAGTATTTT; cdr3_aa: CASSLDSPTDTQYF
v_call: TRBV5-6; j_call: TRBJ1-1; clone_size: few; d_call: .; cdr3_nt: TGTGCCAGCAGCTTGGGGTCCAGGGCCCATAACACTGAAGCTTTCTTT; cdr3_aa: CASSLGSRAHNTEAFF
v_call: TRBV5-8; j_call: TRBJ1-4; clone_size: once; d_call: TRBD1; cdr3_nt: TGTGCCAGCAGCACTGGACAGGGGGCGTTTCCTGAAAAACTGTTTTTT; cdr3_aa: CASSTGQGAFPEKLFF
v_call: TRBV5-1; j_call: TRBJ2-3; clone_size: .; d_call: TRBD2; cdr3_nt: TGCGCCAGCAGCTTGCCCGGGACTAGCGGAAGCACAGATACGCAGTATTTT; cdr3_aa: CASSLPGTSGSTDTQYF
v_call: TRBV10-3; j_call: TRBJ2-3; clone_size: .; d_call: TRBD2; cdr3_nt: TGTGCCACGTCTAGCGGGGGTAGAACAGATACGCAGTATTTT; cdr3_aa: CATSSGGRTDTQYF
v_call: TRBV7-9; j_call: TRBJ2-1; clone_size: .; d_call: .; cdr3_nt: TGTGCCAGCAGCCGACTAGACAATGAGCAGTTCTTC; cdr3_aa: CASSRLDNEQFF
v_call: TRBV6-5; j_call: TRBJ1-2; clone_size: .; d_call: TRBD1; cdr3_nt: TGTGCCAGCAGTTACTCCCAGGCAGGGGGATCTGGCTACACCTTC; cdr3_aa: CASSYSQAGGSGYTF
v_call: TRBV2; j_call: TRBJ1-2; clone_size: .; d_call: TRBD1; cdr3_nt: TGTGCCAGTGCGACAGGGCTGGACTATGGCTACACCTTC; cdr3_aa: CASATGLDYGYTF
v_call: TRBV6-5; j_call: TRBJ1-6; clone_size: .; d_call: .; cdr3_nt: TGTGCCAGCAGTTACTCGAGGGTAATGGATTCACCCCTCCACTTT; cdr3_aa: CASSYSRVMDSPLHF
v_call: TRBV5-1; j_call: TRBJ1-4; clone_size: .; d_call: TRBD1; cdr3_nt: TGCGCCAGCAGGCGGACAGGGGATGGAAAACTGTTTTTT; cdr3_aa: CASRRTGDGKLFF
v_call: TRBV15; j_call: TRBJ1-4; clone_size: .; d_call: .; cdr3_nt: TGTGCCACCAGCAGAGGGGCAGGGGTTGAAAAACTGTTTTTT; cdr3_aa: CATSRGAGVEKLFF
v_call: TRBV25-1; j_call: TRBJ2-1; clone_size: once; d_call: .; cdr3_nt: TGTGCCAGCATGGTACAGGGCGATTATGAGCAGTTCTTC; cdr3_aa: CASMVQGDYEQFF
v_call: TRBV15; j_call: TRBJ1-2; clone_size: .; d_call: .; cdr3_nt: TGTGCCACCAGCAGAGGGCGAAACAGGGCAGGGAACTATGGCTACACCTTC; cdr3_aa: CATSRGRNRAGNYGYTF
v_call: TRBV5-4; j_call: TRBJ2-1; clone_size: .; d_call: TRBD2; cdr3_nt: TGTGCCAGCAGTTCCATGACTAGCGGGGTTTACAATGAGCAGTTCTTC; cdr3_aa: CASSSMTSGVYNEQFF
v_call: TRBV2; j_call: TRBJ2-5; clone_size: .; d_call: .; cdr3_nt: TGTGCCAGCAGTGACCTGGGGGGTGTGGTAGCGGAGACCCAGTACTTC; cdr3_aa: CASSDLGGVVAETQYF
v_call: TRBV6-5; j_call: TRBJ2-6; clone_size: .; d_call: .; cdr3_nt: TGTGCCAGCTATCGGGGCTCTGGGGCCAACGTCCTGACTTTC; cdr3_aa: CASYRGSGANVLTF
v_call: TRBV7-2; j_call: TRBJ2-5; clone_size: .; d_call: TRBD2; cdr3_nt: TGTGCCAGCAGCAGGACCGGGACTAGCAGAGAGACCCAGTACTTC; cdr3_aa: CASSRTGTSRETQYF
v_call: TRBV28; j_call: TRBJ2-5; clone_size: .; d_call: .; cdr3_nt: TGTGCCAGCAGTTTTCGGGCGGGGGCCCAAGAGACCCAGTACTTC; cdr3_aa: CASSFRAGAQETQYF
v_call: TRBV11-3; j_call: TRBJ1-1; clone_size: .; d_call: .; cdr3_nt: TGTGCCAGCAGCTCTCGGGGTAACACTGAAGCTTTCTTT; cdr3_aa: CASSSRGNTEAFF
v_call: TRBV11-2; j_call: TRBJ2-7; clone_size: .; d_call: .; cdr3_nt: TGTGCCAGCAGCTCGGGCCTTTTGGGGGCCTTCGACGAGCAGTACTTC; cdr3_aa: CASSSGLLGAFDEQYF
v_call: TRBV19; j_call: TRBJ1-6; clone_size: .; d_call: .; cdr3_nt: TGTGCCAGTAGCCCGGCCGGTGGGACAATAAGTTCACCCCTCCACTTT; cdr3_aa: CASSPAGGTISSPLHF
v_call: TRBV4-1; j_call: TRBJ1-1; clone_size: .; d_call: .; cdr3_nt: TGCGCCAGCAGCCAAGTACGAGGGAACACTGAAGCTTTCTTT; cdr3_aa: CASSQVRGNTEAFF
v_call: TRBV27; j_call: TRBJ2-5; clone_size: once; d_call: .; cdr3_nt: TGTGCCAGCAGCCAGTCTAGGGGGGGCGCGGAGACCCAGTACTTC; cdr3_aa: CASSQSRGGAETQYF
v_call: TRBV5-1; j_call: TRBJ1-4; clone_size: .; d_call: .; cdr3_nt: TGCGCCAGCAGATATGACGTAGGTGGAGAAGAAAAACTGTTTTTT; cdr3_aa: CASRYDVGGEEKLFF
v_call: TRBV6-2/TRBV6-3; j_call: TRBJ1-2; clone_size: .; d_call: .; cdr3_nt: TGTGCCAGCAGTTCGACAGTATCGAGCTACACCTTC; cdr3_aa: CASSSTVSSYTF
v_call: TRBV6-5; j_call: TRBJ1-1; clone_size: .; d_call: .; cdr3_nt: TGTGCCAGCAGTTACTCGACCAGGGGCGCCCCTGAAGCTTTCTTT; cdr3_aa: CASSYSTRGAPEAFF
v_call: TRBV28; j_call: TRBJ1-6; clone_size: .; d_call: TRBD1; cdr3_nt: TGTGCCAGCGCTCCTTCCGGGACAGGGAGGGTTCCCCTCCACTTT; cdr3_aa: CASAPSGTGRVPLHF
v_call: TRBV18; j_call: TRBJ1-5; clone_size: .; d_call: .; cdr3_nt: TGTGCCAGCTCACTACAGGGTGTGGGCAATCAGCCCCAGCATTTT; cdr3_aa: CASSLQGVGNQPQHF
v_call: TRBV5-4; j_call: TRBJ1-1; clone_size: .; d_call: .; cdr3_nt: TGTGCCAGCAGCTTCCTGCCGGGAGCTAAAAGGAACACTGAAGCTTTCTTT; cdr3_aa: CASSFLPGAKRNTEAFF
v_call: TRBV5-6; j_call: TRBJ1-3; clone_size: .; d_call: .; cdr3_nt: TGTGCCAGCAGCTTGGAGGTGGGGCCTCTCTCTGGAAACACCATATATTTT; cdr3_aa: CASSLEVGPLSGNTIYF
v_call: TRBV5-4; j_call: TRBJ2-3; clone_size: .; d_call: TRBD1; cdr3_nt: TGTGCCAGCAGTTCAGGGGGTGCAGATACGCAGTATTTT; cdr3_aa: CASSSGGADTQYF
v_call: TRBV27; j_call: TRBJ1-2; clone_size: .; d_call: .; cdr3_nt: TGTGCCAGCAGTCCTACGCTTTGGGGGGGAAATGGCTACACCTTC; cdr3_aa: CASSPTLWGGNGYTF
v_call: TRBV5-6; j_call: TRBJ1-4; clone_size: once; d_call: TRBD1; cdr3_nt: TGTGCCAGCAGCTCGACAGGGGGCGGTGAAAAACTGTTTTTT; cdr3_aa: CASSSTGGGEKLFF
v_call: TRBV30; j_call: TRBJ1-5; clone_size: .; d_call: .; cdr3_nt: TGTGCCTGGAGTGATCGACGGGGGAATCAGCCCCAGCATTTT; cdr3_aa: CAWSDRRGNQPQHF
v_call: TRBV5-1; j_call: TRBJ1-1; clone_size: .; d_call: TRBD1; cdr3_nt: TGCGCCAGCAGCTGGACAGGGATGAACACTGAAGCTTTCTTT; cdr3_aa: CASSWTGMNTEAFF
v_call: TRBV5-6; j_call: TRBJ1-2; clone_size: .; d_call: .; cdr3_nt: TGTGCCAGCAGCCGAGGACAGATTTATGGCTACACCTTC; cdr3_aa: CASSRGQIYGYTF
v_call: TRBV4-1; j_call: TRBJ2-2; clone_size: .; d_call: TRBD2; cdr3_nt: TGCGCCAGCAGCTTAACTTCTAGCGGGGGGGCATCCGGGGAGCTGTTTTTT; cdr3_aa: CASSLTSSGGASGELFF
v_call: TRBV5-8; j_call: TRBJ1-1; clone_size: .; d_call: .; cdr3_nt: TGTGCCAGCAGCGGAACAGGGAGGGACACTGAAGCTTTCTTT; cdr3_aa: CASSGTGRDTEAFF
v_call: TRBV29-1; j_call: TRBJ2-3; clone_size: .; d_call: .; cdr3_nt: TGCAGCGTTGAACAGACAAACACAGATACGCAGTATTTT; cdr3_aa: CSVEQTNTDTQYF